The 15 T cell receptor beta chains reported below all come from one sample, sequenced in a study of blood T cell repertoires in COVID-19. Using immunoSEQ multiplex PCR, the repertoire was profiled, and TCRdb retains in-frame clones only, with some absent. The sample yields some 250,000 clones, around 80% seen once. Sequenced sample: peripheral blood. The receptor source for this set is a man in his 60s with acute or convalescent COVID-19.

The chain joins TRBV6-6 to TRBJ2-7, with 12 bases lining up with TRBD1. This CDR3 comprises 14 residues. V trimming: 3 bases; J trimming: 9 bases; junction bases outside the gene matches: 6. Germline assignment: CDR1 MNHNY and CDR2 SVGAGI (reference sequence). In nucleotides, the CDR3 is TGTGCCAGCAGTTATGGGGGACAGGGGGCTGGGCAGTACTTC. This codes for CASSYGGQGAGQYF.

V usage is TRBV5-1 and J usage is TRBJ1-4; D may be TRBD1 (6 bases). V was trimmed by 5 bases and J by 0 bases, leaving 8 bases between them. There are 14 residues in the CDR3. Germline CDR1 and CDR2: SGHRS and YFSETQ. The CDR3 nucleotides read TGCGCCAGCAGAGACAGGCCAACTAATGAAAAACTGTTTTTT. As protein: CASRDRPTNEKLFF.

This clone showed up just once. V gene TRBV28 combines with J gene TRBJ1-6, with 7 nucleotides matching TRBD1. The CDR3 totals 17 residues. CDR1 MDHEN and CDR2 SYDVKM come from the germline V gene. The V gene end was trimmed by 6 bases and the J gene end by 4 bases; junction bases not matched to a gene: 12. Here the CDR3 DNA reads TGTGCCAGCAGGCCCTTTTCCCGGGACAGATATAATTCACCCCTCCACTTT. Its translation is CASRPFSRDRYNSPLHF.

This clone has only a few counts. This chain connects TRBV18 to TRBJ1-3; perhaps TRBD1 as D (5 bases). Looked up from germline, CDR1 is KGHSH and CDR2 is LQKENI. Trimming shortened V by 0 bases and J by 4 bases, and 7 bases separated the two germline ends. There are 14 residues in the CDR3. The CDR3 bases are TGTGCCAGCTCACCACCGTACAGGGGAAACACCATATATTTT. This codes for CASSPPYRGNTIYF.

The V and J genes are TRBV11-2 and TRBJ2-2; TRBD1 matches 9 bases. Germline trimming cut 3 bases from V and 5 bases from J; bases unmatched to any gene: 13. This CDR3 region has 18 residues. CDR1 and CDR2 from the germline V gene are SGHAT and FQNNGV. CDR3 protein: CASSFRNSLDRGTGELFF. CDR3 sequence (DNA): TGTGCCAGCAGCTTCCGGAACTCCCTGGACAGGGGAACCGGGGAGCTGTTTTTT.

V is TRBV30 and J is TRBJ1-2; TRBD1 agrees at 7 bases. J gave up 2 bases and V 2 bases, and 2 bases lay outside the gene matches. CDR3 length: 13 residues. CDR1 is GTSNPN and CDR2 is SVGIG in the germline V gene (reference sequence). The CDR3 loop reads CAWSRGQNYGYTF. CDR3 coding DNA: TGTGCCTGGAGTCGGGGACAGAACTATGGCTACACCTTC.

V is TRBV6-1 and J is TRBJ2-7, with 9 bases that match TRBD2. The CDR3 is 17 amino acids. Germline lookup yields CDR1 MNHNS and CDR2 SASEGT. The trim removed 4 bases at V and 0 bases at J, leaving 10 bases unmatched. The DNA for the CDR3 is TGTGCCAGCAGTGGACCGATGAGCGGGGGGAGCTCCTACGAGCAGTACTTC. Translated: CASSGPMSGGSSYEQYF.

The gene calls are TRBV12-3 or TRBV12-4 and TRBJ1-2, with no clear D. The CDR3 totals 13 residues. Trimming left V 2 bases short and J 7 bases short, with 11 bases between. CDR3: CASSLKSEGGYTF. The DNA for the CDR3 is TGTGCCAGCAGTTTAAAATCAGAGGGTGGCTACACCTTC.

V and J are TRBV11-2 and TRBJ2-3, with a tentative D call TRBD1 (6 bases). CDR3 length equals 13 residues. Trimming shortened V by 5 bases and J by 6 bases, and 12 bases separated the two germline ends. CDR1 and CDR2 (germline): SGHAT, FQNNGV. CDR3 region: CASSRGGGDTQYF. Here the CDR3 DNA reads TGTGCCAGCAGCCGTGGGGGCGGGGATACGCAGTATTTT.

The chain links TRBV10-2 to TRBJ1-2; D is unresolved. There are 11 residues in the CDR3. Germline V gives CDR1 WSHSY, CDR2 SAAADI. V was clipped by 2 bases and J by 6 bases, with 4 bases between them. For the CDR3, the DNA is TGCGCCAGCAGTGAGGGAGATGGCTACACCTTC. Its protein is CASSEGDGYTF.

The V call is TRBV5-1, the J call TRBJ2-7; 7 bases agree with TRBD2. V lost 5 bases to trimming and J lost 7 bases; unmatched junction nucleotides: 12. This CDR3 is 14 amino acids long. Looked up from germline, CDR1 is SGHRS and CDR2 is YFSETQ. The chain's CDR3 is CASRTGTTSSEQYF. The CDR3 DNA sequence: TGCGCCAGCAGAACCGGGACTACGTCCTCTGAGCAGTACTTC.

The chain combines TRBV5-4 with TRBJ1-5, with 9 bases aligning to TRBD1. CDR3 length: 15 amino acids. Germline CDR1 is SGHNT and CDR2 is YYREEE (reference sequence). The ends lost 0 bases at V and 7 bases at J; junction bases unmatched: 5. The DNA of the CDR3 is TGTGCCAGCAGCTTGGGGACAGGGGAAGGCCAGCCCCAGCATTTT. Its translation is CASSLGTGEGQPQHF.

The rearrangement joins TRBV7-9 to TRBJ2-7, with a tentative D call TRBD1 (7 bases). Germline V gene sequence: CDR1 SEHNR, CDR2 FQNEAQ (reference sequence). The CDR3 runs to 14 residues. V shed 1 base and J shed 3 bases, with 10 bases lying between them. The CDR3 region is CASSLGGTVYEQYF. The CDR3 nucleotides are TGTGCCAGCAGCTTAGGCGGGACAGTCTACGAGCAGTACTTC.

The chain uses TRBV6-2 or TRBV6-3 and TRBJ1-5; D call uncertain. The CDR3 has 13 amino acids. In germline, CDR1 is MNHEY, CDR2 SVGEGT. Trimming pared 2 bases from V and 8 bases from J, leaving 10 bases between. The CDR3 region has the DNA TGTGCCAGCAGTTACCCATTGGGAGAGCCCCAGCATTTT. Amino acids: CASSYPLGEPQHF.

The chain joins TRBV7-8 to TRBJ2-2; 12 bases line up with TRBD2. This CDR3 comprises 16 residues. Trimming removed 2 bases from V and 4 bases from J; junction bases left unmatched: 2. Looked up from germline, CDR1 is SGHVS and CDR2 is FQNEAQ. The CDR3 coding sequence is TGTGCCAGCAGCTTACGACTAGCGGGAGCCACCGGGGAGCTGTTTTTT. It yields the protein CASSLRLAGATGELFF.